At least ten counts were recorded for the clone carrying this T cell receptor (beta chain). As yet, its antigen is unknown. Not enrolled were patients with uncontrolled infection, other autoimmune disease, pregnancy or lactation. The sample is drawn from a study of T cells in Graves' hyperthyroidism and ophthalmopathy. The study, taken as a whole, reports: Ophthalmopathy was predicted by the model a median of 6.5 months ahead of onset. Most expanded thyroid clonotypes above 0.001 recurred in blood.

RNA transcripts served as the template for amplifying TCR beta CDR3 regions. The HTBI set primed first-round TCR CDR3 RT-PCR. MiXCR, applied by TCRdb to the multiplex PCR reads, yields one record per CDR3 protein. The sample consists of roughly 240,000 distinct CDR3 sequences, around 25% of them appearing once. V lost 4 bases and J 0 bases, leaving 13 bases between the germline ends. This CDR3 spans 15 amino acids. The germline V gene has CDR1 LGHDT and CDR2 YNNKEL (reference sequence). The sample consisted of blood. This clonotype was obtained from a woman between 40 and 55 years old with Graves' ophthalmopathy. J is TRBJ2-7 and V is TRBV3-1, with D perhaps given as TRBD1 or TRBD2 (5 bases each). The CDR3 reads CASSRRDGRSYEQYF. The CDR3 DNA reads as TGTGCCAGCAGCCGCCGGGACGGCCGCTCCTACGAGCAGTACTTC.